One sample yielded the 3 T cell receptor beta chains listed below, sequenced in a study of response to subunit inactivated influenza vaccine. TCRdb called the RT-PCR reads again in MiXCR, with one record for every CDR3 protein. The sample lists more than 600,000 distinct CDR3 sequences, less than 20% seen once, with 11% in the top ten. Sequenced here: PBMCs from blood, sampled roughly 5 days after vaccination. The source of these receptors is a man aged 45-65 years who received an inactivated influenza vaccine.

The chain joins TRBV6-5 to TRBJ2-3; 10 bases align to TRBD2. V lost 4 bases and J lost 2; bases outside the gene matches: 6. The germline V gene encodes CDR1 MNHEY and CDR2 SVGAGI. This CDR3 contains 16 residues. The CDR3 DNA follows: TGTGCCAGCAGTTCGCTAGCGGGAGTCCTCACAGATACGCAGTATTTT. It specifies CASSSLAGVLTDTQYF.

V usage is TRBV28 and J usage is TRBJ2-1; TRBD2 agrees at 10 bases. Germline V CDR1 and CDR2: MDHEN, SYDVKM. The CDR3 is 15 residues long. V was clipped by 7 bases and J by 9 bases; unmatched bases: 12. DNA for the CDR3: TGTGCCAGCAATCCCGGGACTAGCGTCCTCAGTGAGCAGTTCTTC. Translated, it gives CASNPGTSVLSEQFF.

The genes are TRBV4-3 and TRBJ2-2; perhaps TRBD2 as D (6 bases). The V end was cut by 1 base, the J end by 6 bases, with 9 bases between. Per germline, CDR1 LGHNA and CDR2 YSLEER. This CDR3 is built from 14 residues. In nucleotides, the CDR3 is TGCGCCAGCAGCCAAGGGTGGGAGGCCGGGGAGCTGTTTTTT. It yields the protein CASSQGWEAGELFF.